The rows below give T cell receptor beta chains drawn from one sample of a study of T cells in Graves' hyperthyroidism and ophthalmopathy. MiXCR, applied by TCRdb to the multiplex PCR reads, yields one record per CDR3 protein. The table records more than 550,000 distinct CDR3 sequences, around 20% of them present only once. The source material was blood. Receptors originate from a woman in her forties or fifties with Graves' hyperthyroidism that later progressed to Graves' ophthalmopathy. Both conserved end residues are part of each CDR3. A D gene is named only where the DNA matches it firmly.

D gene: NA
V gene: TRBV11-2
CDR3 protein: CASSPRRGPYGYTF

D gene: NA
V gene: TRBV25-1
CDR3 protein: CASNFGDTYNEQFF

D gene: NA
V gene: TRBV11-2
CDR3 protein: CASSLGSAYSTDTQYF

D gene: TRBD1
V gene: TRBV7-3
CDR3 protein: CASSAGTGSGELFF

D gene: NA
V gene: TRBV9
CDR3 protein: CASSVAGKGLGSDTQYF

D gene: TRBD2
V gene: TRBV6-2/TRBV6-3
CDR3 protein: CASSYSPSGGPASYEQYF

D gene: TRBD1
V gene: TRBV9
CDR3 protein: CASSTPGQGAGELFF

D gene: TRBD2
V gene: TRBV5-1
CDR3 protein: CASSLGLAANTGELFF

D gene: TRBD2
V gene: TRBV30
CDR3 protein: CAWSVTSADTQYF

D gene: NA
V gene: TRBV12-3/TRBV12-4
CDR3 protein: CASSLYGNTEAFF

D gene: NA
V gene: TRBV2
CDR3 protein: CASSTGVNTEALF

D gene: TRBD1
V gene: TRBV19
CDR3 protein: CASSNQGGQPQHF

D gene: NA
V gene: TRBV4-1
CDR3 protein: CASSREGQINQPQHF

D gene: NA
V gene: TRBV14
CDR3 protein: CASSQAPRRGNQPQHF

D gene: TRBD2
V gene: TRBV9
CDR3 protein: CASSAGGRVSTDTQYF

D gene: NA
V gene: TRBV20-1
CDR3 protein: CSAPTEANYGYTF

D gene: NA
V gene: TRBV27
CDR3 protein: CASSFLGQTQYF

D gene: NA
V gene: TRBV7-9
CDR3 protein: CASSSPGLEGYTF

D gene: NA
V gene: TRBV6-1
CDR3 protein: CASSRTPTYGYTF

D gene: NA
V gene: TRBV18
CDR3 protein: CASQSGDTEAFF

D gene: NA
V gene: TRBV7-9
CDR3 protein: CASSLDTGIRFNQPQHF

D gene: TRBD1
V gene: TRBV7-6
CDR3 protein: CASSQGQGFSTEAFF

D gene: TRBD1
V gene: TRBV12-3/TRBV12-4
CDR3 protein: CASSKEPEPLNPGRGHNSPLHF

D gene: NA
V gene: TRBV18
CDR3 protein: CASSPVVGPTEAFF

D gene: NA
V gene: TRBV12-3/TRBV12-4
CDR3 protein: CASSLVGFMDSPLHF

D gene: NA
V gene: TRBV11-3
CDR3 protein: CASSLVRAQQETQYF

D gene: NA
V gene: TRBV7-8
CDR3 protein: CASSLAGGFTEAFF

D gene: NA
V gene: TRBV12-3/TRBV12-4
CDR3 protein: CASSYPPTDTQYF

D gene: NA
V gene: TRBV12-3/TRBV12-4
CDR3 protein: CASTQQGSSYEQYF

D gene: TRBD2
V gene: TRBV10-2
CDR3 protein: CASSDWTLAGGRETQYF

D gene: TRBD2
V gene: TRBV20-1
CDR3 protein: CSARDRLRGFAFSTDTQYF

D gene: NA
V gene: TRBV6-1
CDR3 protein: CASSPGLQGGTGELFF

D gene: TRBD2
V gene: TRBV7-8
CDR3 protein: CASSRQATSQFF

D gene: NA
V gene: TRBV7-9
CDR3 protein: CASSLVTANYGYTF

D gene: TRBD2
V gene: TRBV3-1
CDR3 protein: CASSQDGREPKNNEQFF

D gene: NA
V gene: TRBV6-1
CDR3 protein: CASSPEGLSSYEQYF

D gene: NA
V gene: TRBV19
CDR3 protein: CASSIVAGRIPGNTIYF

D gene: NA
V gene: TRBV5-1
CDR3 protein: CASSSWTSGANVLTF

D gene: TRBD1
V gene: TRBV25-1
CDR3 protein: CASSERPGQGRTDTQYF

D gene: TRBD1
V gene: TRBV7-2
CDR3 protein: CASSLDRGGGEAFF

D gene: NA
V gene: TRBV10-3
CDR3 protein: CAISEGGSQNTGELFF

D gene: TRBD1
V gene: TRBV19
CDR3 protein: CASSKTGSNQPQHF

D gene: NA
V gene: TRBV7-8
CDR3 protein: CASSPGQAENQPQHF

D gene: TRBD1
V gene: TRBV12-3/TRBV12-4
CDR3 protein: CASIGEGTGASFSYNEQFF

D gene: NA
V gene: TRBV6-1
CDR3 protein: CASRWGLNTEAFF

D gene: NA
V gene: TRBV6-1
CDR3 protein: CASSETTSNEQFF

D gene: TRBD1
V gene: TRBV20-1
CDR3 protein: CSAREPTGGLNEKLFF

D gene: NA
V gene: TRBV29-1
CDR3 protein: CSVYENREWYTF

D gene: NA
V gene: TRBV12-3/TRBV12-4
CDR3 protein: CASSLDRRGIDEQFF

D gene: NA
V gene: TRBV2
CDR3 protein: CASSLIALPHGYTF

D gene: TRBD1
V gene: TRBV11-2
CDR3 protein: CASSSRQGWYDYGYTF

D gene: TRBD2
V gene: TRBV6-2/TRBV6-3
CDR3 protein: CATRTSGIDTQYF

D gene: NA
V gene: TRBV19
CDR3 protein: CASSIDRWGSSYNEQFF

D gene: TRBD2
V gene: TRBV4-1
CDR3 protein: CASSQVSGGPFTDTQYF

D gene: NA
V gene: TRBV10-3
CDR3 protein: CAISARNTEAFF

D gene: TRBD1
V gene: TRBV19
CDR3 protein: CASSITTGVIDNSPLHF

D gene: NA
V gene: TRBV9
CDR3 protein: CASSVEPSAHGELFF

D gene: NA
V gene: TRBV11-2
CDR3 protein: CASSLGRSYPLHF

D gene: TRBD2
V gene: TRBV5-1
CDR3 protein: CASSSGVAGDYLPLPSTDTQYF